This T cell receptor (beta chain) was profiled in a study of T cell repertoires in cytomegalovirus infection. TCRdb itself ran the reads through MiXCR, one entry per CDR3 protein. The sample has about 97,000 distinct CDR3 sequences; 15% to 20% are singletons. This clonotype was seen at least ten times. Germline is not matched at one junction end, which may reflect a read error. The sample consisted of PBMCs. This TCR was sampled from a human donor in good health (CMV status not recorded). Some clones in this sample may be carry-over from other donors' samples.

The CDR3 coding sequence is TGTGCCAGCATCTTATTAGCGGGGGTCCCGAGGGGGGAGCTGTTTTTT. This codes for CASILLAGVPRGELFF. V gene TRBV7-8 combines with J gene TRBJ2-2; 9 nucleotides match TRBD2. This CDR3 has 16 amino acids. Germline CDR1 and CDR2: SGHVS and FQNEAQ.